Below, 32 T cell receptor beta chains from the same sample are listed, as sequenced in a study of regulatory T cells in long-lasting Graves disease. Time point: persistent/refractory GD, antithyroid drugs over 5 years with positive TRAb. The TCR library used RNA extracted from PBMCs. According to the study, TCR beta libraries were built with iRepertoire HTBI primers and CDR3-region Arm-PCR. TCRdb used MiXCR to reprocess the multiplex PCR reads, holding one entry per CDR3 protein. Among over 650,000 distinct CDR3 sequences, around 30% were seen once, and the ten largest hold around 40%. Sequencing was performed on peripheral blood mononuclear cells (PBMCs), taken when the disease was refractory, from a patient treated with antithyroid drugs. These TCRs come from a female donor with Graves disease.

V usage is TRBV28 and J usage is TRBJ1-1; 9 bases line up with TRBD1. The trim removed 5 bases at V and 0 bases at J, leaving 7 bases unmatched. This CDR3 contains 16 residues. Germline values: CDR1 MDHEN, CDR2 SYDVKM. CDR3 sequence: CASSPRQGDLNTEAFF. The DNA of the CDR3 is TGTGCCAGCAGTCCCCGACAGGGGGATCTGAACACTGAAGCTTTCTTT. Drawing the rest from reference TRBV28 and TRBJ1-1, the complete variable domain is DVKVTQSSRYLVKRTGEKVFLECVQDMDHENMFWYRQDPGLGLRLIYFSYDVKMKEKGDIPEGYSVSREKKERFSLILESASTNQTSMYLCASSPRQGDLNTEAFFGQGTRLTVV.

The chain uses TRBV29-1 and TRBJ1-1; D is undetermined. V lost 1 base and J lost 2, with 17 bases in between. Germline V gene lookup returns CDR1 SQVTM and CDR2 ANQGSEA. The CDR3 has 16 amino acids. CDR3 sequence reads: CSVEVSSWQRNTEAFF. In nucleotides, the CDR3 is TGCAGCGTTGAAGTGAGTTCGTGGCAGAGAAACACTGAAGCTTTCTTT.

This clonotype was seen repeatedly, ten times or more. CDR3 region: CASSSQGGPNEKLFF. In nucleotides, the CDR3 is TGTGCCAGCAGTTCCCAAGGGGGGCCTAATGAAAAACTGTTTTTT. The chain carries TRBV12-3 or TRBV12-4 and TRBJ1-4; a possible D gene is TRBD1 (6 bases). There are 15 residues in the CDR3. V gave up 4 bases and J gave up 3 bases, with 12 bases separating them.

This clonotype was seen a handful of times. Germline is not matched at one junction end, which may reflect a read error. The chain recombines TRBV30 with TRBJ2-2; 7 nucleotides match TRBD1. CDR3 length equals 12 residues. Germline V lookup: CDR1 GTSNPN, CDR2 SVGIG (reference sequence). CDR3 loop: CAWRTGTEELFF. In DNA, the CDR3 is TGTGCCTGGAGGACAGGGACCGAGGAGCTGTTTTTT.

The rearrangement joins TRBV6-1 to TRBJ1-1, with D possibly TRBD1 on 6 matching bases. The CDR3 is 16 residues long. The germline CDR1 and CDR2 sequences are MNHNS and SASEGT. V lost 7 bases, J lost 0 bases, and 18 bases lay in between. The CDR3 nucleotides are TGTGCCAGCAATTTCGGGGGCGGGCGCATGAACACTGAAGCTTTCTTT. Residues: CASNFGGGRMNTEAFF.

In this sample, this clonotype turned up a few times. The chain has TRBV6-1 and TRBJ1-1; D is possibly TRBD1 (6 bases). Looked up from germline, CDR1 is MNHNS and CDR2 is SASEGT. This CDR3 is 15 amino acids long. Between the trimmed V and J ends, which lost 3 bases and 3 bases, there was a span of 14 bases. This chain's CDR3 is CASSDLRRTDTEAFF. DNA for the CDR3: TGTGCCAGCAGTGATCTTCGGAGGACAGACACTGAAGCTTTCTTT.

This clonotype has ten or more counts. The CDR3 spells CASLKRTGNTGELFF. Here the CDR3 DNA reads TGTGCTAGTCTCAAACGGACAGGCAACACCGGGGAGCTGTTTTTT. V gene TRBV12-5 combines with J gene TRBJ2-2; TRBD1 matches 7 bases. This CDR3 is built from 15 residues. J lost 2 bases, V lost 8 bases, and 8 bases had no gene match. CDR1 is LGHNT, CDR2 FRNRAP, per germline.

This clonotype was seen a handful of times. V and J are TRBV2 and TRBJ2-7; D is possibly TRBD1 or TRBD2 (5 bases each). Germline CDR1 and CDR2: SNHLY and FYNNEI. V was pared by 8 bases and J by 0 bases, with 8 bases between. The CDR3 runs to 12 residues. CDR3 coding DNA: TGTGCCAGCGGGGGAGACTCCTACGAGCAGTACTTC. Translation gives CASGGDSYEQYF.

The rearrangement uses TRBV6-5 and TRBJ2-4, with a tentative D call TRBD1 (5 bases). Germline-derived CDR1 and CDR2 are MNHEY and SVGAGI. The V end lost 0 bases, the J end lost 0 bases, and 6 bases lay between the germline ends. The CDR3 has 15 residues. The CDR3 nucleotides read TGTGCCAGCAGTTACTCGACAGCAGCCAAAAACATTCAGTACTTC. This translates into CASSYSTAAKNIQYF.

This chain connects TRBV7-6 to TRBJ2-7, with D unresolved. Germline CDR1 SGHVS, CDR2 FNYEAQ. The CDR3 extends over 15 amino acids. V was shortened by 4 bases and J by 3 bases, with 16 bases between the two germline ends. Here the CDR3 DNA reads TGTGCCAGCAGCTCCGGACCGCAATCCCGCTACGAGCAGTACTTC. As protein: CASSSGPQSRYEQYF.

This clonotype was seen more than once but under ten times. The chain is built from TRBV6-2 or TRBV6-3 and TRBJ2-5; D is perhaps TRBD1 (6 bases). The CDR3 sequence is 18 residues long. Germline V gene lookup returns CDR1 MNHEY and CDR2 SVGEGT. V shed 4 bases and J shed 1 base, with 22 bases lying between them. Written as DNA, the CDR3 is TGTGCCAGCAGTTCTCCCGCCCTCGACAGGCCTCTCCAAGAGACCCAGTACTTC. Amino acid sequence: CASSSPALDRPLQETQYF.

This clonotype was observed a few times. The CDR3 DNA follows: TGTGCCAGCATCGGAAACACCATATATTTT. Residues: CASIGNTIYF. The chain uses TRBV28 and TRBJ1-3; no reliable D call. This CDR3 is built from 10 residues. The V gene lost 7 bases and the J gene lost 4 bases, with 2 bases spanning the gap. Germline CDR1 and CDR2: MDHEN and SYDVKM.

CDR3 amino acids: CASTQTVPGGDPNTEAFF. DNA of the CDR3: TGTGCCAGCACCCAAACGGTTCCCGGGGGCGACCCGAACACTGAAGCTTTCTTT. The chain recombines TRBV27 with TRBJ1-1; the D gene is possibly TRBD1 (6 bases). This CDR3 region has 18 residues. Germline V gene data show CDR1 as MNHEY and CDR2 as SMNVEV (reference sequence). With 7 bases removed from V and 1 base from J, the gap between germline ends came to 25 bases.

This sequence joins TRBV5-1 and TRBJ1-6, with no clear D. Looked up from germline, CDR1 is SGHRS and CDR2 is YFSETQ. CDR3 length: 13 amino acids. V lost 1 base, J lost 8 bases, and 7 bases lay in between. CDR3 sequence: CASSLWIDSPLHF. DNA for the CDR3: TGCGCCAGCAGCTTGTGGATCGATTCACCCCTCCACTTT.

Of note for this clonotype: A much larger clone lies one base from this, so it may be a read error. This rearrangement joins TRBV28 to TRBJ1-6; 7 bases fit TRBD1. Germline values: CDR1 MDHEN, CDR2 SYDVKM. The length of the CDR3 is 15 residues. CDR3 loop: CVSSWEGAPDSPLHF. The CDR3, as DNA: TGTGTCAGCAGTTGGGAGGGGGCGCCAGATTCACCCCTCCACTTT.

CDR3 DNA sequence: TGTGCCTGGAGTGAGACCGGGACTCGAAACACCATATATTTT. Its protein is CAWSETGTRNTIYF. The chain combines TRBV30 with TRBJ1-3; the D gene is possibly TRBD1 (5 bases). V gave up 1 base and J gave up 5 bases, with 12 bases separating them. This CDR3 region has 14 residues. The germline V gene has CDR1 GTSNPN and CDR2 SVGIG (reference sequence).

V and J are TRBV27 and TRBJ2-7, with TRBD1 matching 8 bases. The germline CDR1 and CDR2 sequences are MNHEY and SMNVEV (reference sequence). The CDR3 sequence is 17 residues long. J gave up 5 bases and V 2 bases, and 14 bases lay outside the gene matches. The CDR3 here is CASSLISVQGGLHEQYF. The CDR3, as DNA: TGTGCCAGCAGTTTAATTTCTGTACAGGGGGGTTTGCACGAGCAGTACTTC.

CDR3 DNA sequence: TGCGCCAGCAGCCAAGACAGGCAAAAGAACTATGGCTACACCTTC. Its translation is CASSQDRQKNYGYTF. The chain combines TRBV4-1 with TRBJ1-2, with unresolved D. This CDR3 is built from 15 residues. V gave up 0 bases and J gave up 2 bases, with 10 bases separating them. Germline V gene lookup returns CDR1 MGHRA and CDR2 YSYEKL.

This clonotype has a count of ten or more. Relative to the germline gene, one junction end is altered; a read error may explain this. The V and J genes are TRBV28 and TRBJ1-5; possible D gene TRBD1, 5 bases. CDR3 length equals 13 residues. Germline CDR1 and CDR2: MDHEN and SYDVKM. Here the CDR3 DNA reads TGTGCCAGCAGAGAACGGGGCAACCAGCCCCAGCATTTT. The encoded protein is CASRERGNQPQHF.

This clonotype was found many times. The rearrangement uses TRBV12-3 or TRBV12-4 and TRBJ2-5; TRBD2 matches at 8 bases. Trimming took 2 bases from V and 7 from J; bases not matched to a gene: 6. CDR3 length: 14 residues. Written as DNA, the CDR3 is TGTGCCAGCAGTTTATCGGGACTAGAGGGGACCCAGTACTTC. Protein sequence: CASSLSGLEGTQYF.

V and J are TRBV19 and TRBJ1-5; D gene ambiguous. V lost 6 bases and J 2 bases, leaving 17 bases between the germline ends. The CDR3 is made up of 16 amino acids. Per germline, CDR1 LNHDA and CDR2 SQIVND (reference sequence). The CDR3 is CASSTLISTGNQPQHF. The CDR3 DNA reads TGTGCCAGTAGCACCCTGATCAGCACAGGCAATCAGCCCCAGCATTTT. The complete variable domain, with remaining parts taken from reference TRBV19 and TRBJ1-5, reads DGGITQSPKYLFRKEGQNVTLSCEQNLNHDAMYWYRQDPGQGLRLIYYSQIVNDFQKGDIAEGYSVSREKKESFPLTVTSAQKNPTAFYLCASSTLISTGNQPQHFGDGTRLSIL.

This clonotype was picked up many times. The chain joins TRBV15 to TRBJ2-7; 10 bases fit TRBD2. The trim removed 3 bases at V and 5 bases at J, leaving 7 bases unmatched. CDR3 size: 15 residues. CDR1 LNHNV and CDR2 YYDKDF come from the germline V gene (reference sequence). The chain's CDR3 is CATSSLSGRTNEQYF. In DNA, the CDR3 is TGTGCCACCAGCAGCCTTAGCGGGAGGACCAACGAGCAGTACTTC.

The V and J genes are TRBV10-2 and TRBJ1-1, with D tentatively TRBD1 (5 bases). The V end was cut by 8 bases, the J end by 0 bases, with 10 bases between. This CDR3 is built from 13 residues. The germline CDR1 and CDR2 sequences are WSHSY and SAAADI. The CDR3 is CASGDGLNTEAFF. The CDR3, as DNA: TGCGCCAGCGGGGACGGTCTGAACACTGAAGCTTTCTTT.

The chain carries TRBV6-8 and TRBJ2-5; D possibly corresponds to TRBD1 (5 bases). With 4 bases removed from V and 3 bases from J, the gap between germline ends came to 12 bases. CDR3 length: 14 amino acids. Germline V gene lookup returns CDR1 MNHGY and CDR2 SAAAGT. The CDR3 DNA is TGTGCCAGCAGTTCCCTACAGGAAGAAGAGACCCAGTACTTC. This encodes CASSSLQEEETQYF.

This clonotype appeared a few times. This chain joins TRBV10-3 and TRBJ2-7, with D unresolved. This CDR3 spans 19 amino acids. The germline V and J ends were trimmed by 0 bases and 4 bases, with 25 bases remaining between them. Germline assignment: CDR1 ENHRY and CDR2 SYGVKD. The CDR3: CAISESSVARTIIGYEQYF. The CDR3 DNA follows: TGTGCCATCAGTGAGTCTTCCGTTGCCAGGACCATAATAGGGTACGAGCAGTACTTC.

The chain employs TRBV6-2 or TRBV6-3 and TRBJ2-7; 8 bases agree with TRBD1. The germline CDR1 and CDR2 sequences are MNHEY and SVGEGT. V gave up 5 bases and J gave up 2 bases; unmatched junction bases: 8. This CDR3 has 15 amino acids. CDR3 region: CASSGRQGLPYEQYF. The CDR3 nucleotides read TGTGCCAGCAGTGGACGACAGGGGCTACCCTACGAGCAGTACTTC.

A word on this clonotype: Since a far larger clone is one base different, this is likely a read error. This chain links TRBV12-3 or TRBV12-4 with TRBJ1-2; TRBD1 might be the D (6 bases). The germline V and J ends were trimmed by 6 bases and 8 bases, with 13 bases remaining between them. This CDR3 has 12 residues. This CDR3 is CASSMTGKGYTF. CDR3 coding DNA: TGTGCCAGCAGCATGACAGGAAAAGGCTACACCTTC.

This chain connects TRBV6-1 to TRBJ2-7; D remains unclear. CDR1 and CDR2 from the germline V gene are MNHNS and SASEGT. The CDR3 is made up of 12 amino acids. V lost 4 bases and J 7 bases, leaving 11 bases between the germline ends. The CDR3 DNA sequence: TGTGCCAGCAGTGTCGCGTTGTCAGAGCAGTACTTC. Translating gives CASSVALSEQYF.

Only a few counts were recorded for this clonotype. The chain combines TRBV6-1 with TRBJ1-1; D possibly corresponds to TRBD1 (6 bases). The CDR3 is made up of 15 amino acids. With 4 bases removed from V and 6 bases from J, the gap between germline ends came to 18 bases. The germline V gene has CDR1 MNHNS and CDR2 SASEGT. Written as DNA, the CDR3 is TGTGCCAGCAGTGGTCGGGGGAAACAGGGACCTGAAGCTTTCTTT. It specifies CASSGRGKQGPEAFF.

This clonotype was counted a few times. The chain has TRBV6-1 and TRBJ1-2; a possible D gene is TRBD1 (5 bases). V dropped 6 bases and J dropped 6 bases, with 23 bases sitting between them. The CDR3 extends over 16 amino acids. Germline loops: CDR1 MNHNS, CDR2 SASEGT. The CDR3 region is CASSLSYRQTLDGYTF. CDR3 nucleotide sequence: TGTGCCAGCAGCCTGTCCTACCGACAGACCTTGGATGGCTACACCTTC.

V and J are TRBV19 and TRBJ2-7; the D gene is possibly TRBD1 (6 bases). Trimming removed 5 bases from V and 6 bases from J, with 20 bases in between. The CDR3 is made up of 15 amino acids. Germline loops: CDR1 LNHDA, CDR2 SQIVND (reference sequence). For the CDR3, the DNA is TGTGCCAGTAGTGCTTCGACAGGCCCCTCTTTCGAGCAGTACTTC. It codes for CASSASTGPSFEQYF.

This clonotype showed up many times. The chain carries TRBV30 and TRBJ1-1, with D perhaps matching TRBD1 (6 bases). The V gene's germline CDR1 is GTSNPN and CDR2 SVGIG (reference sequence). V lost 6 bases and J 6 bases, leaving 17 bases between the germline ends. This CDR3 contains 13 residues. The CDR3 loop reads CACPGEGGPEAFF. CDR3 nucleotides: TGTGCCTGTCCAGGAGAGGGGGGCCCTGAAGCTTTCTTT.